This record concerns one T cell receptor beta chain sequence. Its target is unknown. With UMI labels, 5' RACE was used to prepare the TRB cDNA libraries. With the 5' RACE reads reprocessed, TCRdb shows one record per CDR3 protein and no DNA. This table holds some 50,000 distinct CDR3 sequences. These data come from a study of CXCR3-negative and CXCR3-positive naive CD8 T cells. Naive CD8+ T cells showed a CD45RO-CCR7+CD27+CD95- phenotype. Study-level results: Naive CXCR3-positive cells had TRB CDR3s more hydrophobic than those of CXCR3-negative naive cells. In both naive subsets diversity was comparably high, whereas memory CD8+ cells showed much lower diversity. TRB CDR3 properties were used to infer TCR strength, and surface CD5 was comparable between naive subsets.

This receptor was taken from a human donor in good health. Some clones in this sample may be carry-over from other donors' samples. The sequenced sample consisted of naive CXCR3+ CD8+ T cells from blood. The subset denotes: CD45RO-CCR7+CD27+CD95- naive CD8+ T cells expressing CXCR3 (TNR3+).

The CDR3 spells CASSVSGGISTDTQYF. This chain joins TRBV25-1 and TRBJ2-3; checking the TCRdb D call of TRBD2 is not possible without DNA. CDR3 length equals 16 residues. The V gene's germline CDR1 is MGHDK and CDR2 SYGVNS. Full variable domain (remainder filled in from reference TRBV25-1 and TRBJ2-3): EADIYQTPRYLVIGTGKKITLECSQTMGHDKMYWYQQDPGMELHLIHYSYGVNSTEKGDLSSESTVSRIRTEHFPLTLESARPSHTSQYLCASSVSGGISTDTQYFGPGTRLTVL.